This TCR beta chain was captured by sequencing in a study of blood T cell repertoires in COVID-19. About the study: PBMCs, B-cell-depleted T cells, or T cells were the source of the cDNA or gDNA that made up the material.

Original processing methods: By means of reference gene primer amplification, nucleated cell counts were estimated. The protocol was immunoSEQ multiplex PCR, while the TCRdb copy is restricted to in-frame clones and leaves out a portion. V and J calls and clone size are given by that table; D and trimming were obtained from the DNA. This table holds 300,000 or so clones, about nine tenths found once. Germline lookup yields CDR1 LGHDT and CDR2 YNNKEL (reference sequence). V lost 4 bases to trimming and J lost 4 bases; unmatched junction nucleotides: 15. This CDR3 region has 18 residues. The V gene is TRBV3-1 (or the pseudogene TRBV3-2), the J gene TRBJ1-1; 10 bases are a match to TRBD1. Sequenced: PBMCs or T cells enriched from blood (not recorded which). This clonotype was sampled from a woman between 45 and 60 years old who had been exposed to COVID-19. The DNA of the CDR3 is TGTGCCAGCAGCCGACAGCCAGGGACAGGGGCCCCGAGCACTGAAGCTTTCTTT. This codes for CASSRQPGTGAPSTEAFF.